One and the same sample provided the 16 T cell receptor beta chains below, sequenced in a study of blood T cells in healthy people across ages. A second about 7 to 12 cycle PCR used barcoded and J-beta primers. MiXCR, applied by TCRdb to the 5' RACE reads, yields one record per CDR3 protein. The sample consists of around 670,000 distinct CDR3 sequences, about 30% of them appearing once. The material sequenced was blood. The receptor source for this set is an elderly woman in good health.

This clonotype was seen many times. V is TRBV29-1 and J is TRBJ2-1; 8 bases fit TRBD1. Per germline, CDR1 SQVTM and CDR2 ANQGSEA. The CDR3 runs to 12 residues. Unmatched junction bases numbered 4, after V lost 3 bases and J lost 9 bases. The CDR3 loop is CSVDQGAVEQFF. The CDR3 DNA reads as TGCAGCGTTGACCAGGGGGCGGTTGAGCAGTTCTTC.

This clonotype was counted ten times or more. CDR3 sequence (DNA): TGTGCCACCAGCGTGAGGGGGGGTCTTTCACCCCTCCACTTT. Translation: CATSVRGGLSPLHF. This sequence joins TRBV15 and TRBJ1-6; TRBD1 is a possible D gene (6 bases). Germline V gene lookup returns CDR1 LNHNV and CDR2 YYDKDF (reference sequence). The CDR3 is made up of 14 amino acids. Trimming took off 5 bases at V and 9 bases at J, with 14 bases between the two ends.

The chain couples TRBV6-6 to TRBJ2-5; TRBD1 or TRBD2 may be the D gene (5 bases each). The J call may be faulty, since TRBJ2-7 better matches the DNA end. The CDR3 has 15 amino acids. The germline V gene has CDR1 MNHNY and CDR2 SVGAGI (reference sequence). CDR3 in DNA: TGTGCCAGCAGGGACCACGGGACGTCAGCCTACGAGCAGTACTTC. It specifies CASRDHGTSAYEQYF.

There are many counts of this clonotype. The V call is TRBV5-5, the J call TRBJ2-7; the D gene could be TRBD1 or TRBD2 (5 bases each). V was shortened by 1 base and J by 0 bases, with 11 bases between the two germline ends. CDR1 is SGHKS, CDR2 YYEKEE, per germline (reference sequence). This CDR3 region has 15 residues. The DNA for the CDR3 is TGTGCCAGCAGCTTGCTGACAGCGGCCTCCTACGAGCAGTACTTC. Protein product: CASSLLTAASYEQYF.

The chain joins TRBV2 to TRBJ1-2; D uncertain. This CDR3 spans 13 amino acids. The ends were cut back, 5 bases at V and 8 bases at J, with 15 bases in the middle. Germline V gives CDR1 SNHLY, CDR2 FYNNEI. CDR3 amino acids: CASSRGGVLGYTF. CDR3 nucleotide sequence: TGTGCCAGCAGTCGGGGAGGAGTTTTGGGCTACACCTTC.

This clonotype was observed many times. The chain is built from TRBV4-1 and TRBJ2-7; D possibly corresponds to TRBD1 (5 bases). Germline-derived CDR1 and CDR2 are MGHRA and YSYEKL. The CDR3 is 13 amino acids. Deletions cut 0 bases from V and 7 bases from J, with 10 bases between. The CDR3 nucleotides are TGCGCCAGCAGCCAAGACCCGACAGCTGAGCAGTACTTC. It is translated as CASSQDPTAEQYF.

The rearrangement links TRBV5-5 to TRBJ2-4; no definite D call. The V end was cut by 6 bases, the J end by 6 bases, with 16 bases between. The germline CDR1 and CDR2 sequences are SGHKS and YYEKEE (reference sequence). CDR3 length: 14 amino acids. DNA for the CDR3: TGTGCCAGCAACGACTTTCCCCTTGGAAACATTCAGTACTTC. Protein sequence: CASNDFPLGNIQYF.

The J gene is TRBJ2-7, the V gene TRBV15; 8 bases fit TRBD2. The DNA end favors TRBJ2-5, so the J call may be wrong. CDR3 length: 17 residues. In germline, CDR1 is LNHNV, CDR2 YYDKDF (reference sequence). The CDR3 sequence is CATSRGASGGHQETQYF. Written as DNA, the CDR3 is TGTGCCACCAGCAGAGGCGCGAGCGGGGGACACCAAGAGACCCAGTACTTC.

The CDR3 protein is CASSAETPYNEQFF. In DNA, the CDR3 is TGTGCCAGCAGCGCAGAGACACCCTACAATGAGCAGTTCTTC. The chain is built from TRBV9 and TRBJ2-1; no firm D call. V was pared by 3 bases and J by 2 bases, with 9 bases between. This CDR3 region has 14 residues. Germline assignment: CDR1 SGDLS and CDR2 YYNGEE.

This clonotype was recorded many times. The genes are TRBV20-1 and TRBJ2-7, with D tentatively TRBD1 (5 bases). The V end was cut by 2 bases, the J end by 0 bases, with 8 bases between. The CDR3 length is 13 residues. Germline-derived CDR1 and CDR2 are DFQATT and SNEGSKA (reference sequence). CDR3 nucleotides: TGCAGTGCTAGAACAGGTAGCTCCTACGAGCAGTACTTC. Amino acid sequence: CSARTGSSYEQYF.

About this clonotype: It may be a read error: a sequence one base away is much more abundant. This chain connects TRBV11-2 to TRBJ2-7; no clear D gene. The CDR3 is 11 residues long. Germline V gives CDR1 SGHAT, CDR2 FQNNGV. Trimming took off 6 bases at V and 8 bases at J, with 11 bases between the two ends. The CDR3 nucleotides read TGTGCCAGCAGTCTAACTCTCCAGCAGTACTTC. This gives the protein CASSLTLQQYF.

This chain connects TRBV12-3 or TRBV12-4 to TRBJ1-2; no definite D call. V was pared by 1 base and J by 7 bases, with 13 bases between. This CDR3 contains 14 residues. Here the CDR3 DNA reads TGTGCCAGCAGTTTAGGGCCTATTACGGGTGGCTACACCTTC. Its protein product is CASSLGPITGGYTF.

For this clonotype: Since the CDR3 does not end with the conserved phenylalanine or tryptophan, this likely comes from a read error. The chain employs TRBV28 and TRBJ1-2; D not resolved. Germline loops: CDR1 MDHEN, CDR2 SYDVKM. V lost 5 bases to trimming and J lost 5 bases, with 12 bases between them. The CDR3 is made up of 13 amino acids. The CDR3 reads CASSPTGVYGYTL. In DNA form, the CDR3 reads TGTGCCAGCAGTCCCACTGGTGTGTATGGCTACACCTTA.

This clonotype was observed many times. V gene TRBV6-2 or TRBV6-3 combines with J gene TRBJ2-1, with D perhaps matching TRBD1 or TRBD2 (5 bases each). V lost 7 bases to trimming and J lost 2 bases, with 12 bases between them. The V gene's germline CDR1 is MNHEY and CDR2 SVGEGT. The CDR3 is 14 residues long. The CDR3: CASTGQGPYNEQFF. The CDR3 region has the DNA TGTGCCAGCACGGGGCAGGGCCCCTACAATGAGCAGTTCTTC.

The rearrangement links TRBV6-2 or TRBV6-3 to TRBJ2-2; 7 positions agree with TRBD2. Germline V gives CDR1 MNHEY, CDR2 SVGEGT. This CDR3 spans 15 amino acids. The V segment lost 5 bases and the J segment 6 bases; nucleotides outside the gene matches: 9. The CDR3 bases are TGTGCCAGCAGTCGGTCTAGCGGCTCCGCCGGGGAGCTGTTTTTT. Protein: CASSRSSGSAGELFF.

This clonotype was seen many times. The rearrangement links TRBV10-3 to TRBJ2-7; TRBD1 agrees at 7 bases. The CDR3 has 14 residues. Germline V CDR1 and CDR2: ENHRY, SYGVKD. With V trimmed by 10 bases and J by 6 bases, 15 bases remained unmatched. The CDR3: CASKGQGDMGEQYF. The CDR3 DNA reads TGTGCCAGTAAGGGGCAGGGGGACATGGGCGAGCAGTACTTC.